This T cell receptor beta chain was retrieved from a study of regulatory T cells in long-lasting Graves disease. Findings of the study overall: TCR diversity in persistent Graves' patients was below that of newly diagnosed ones.

To make TCR beta libraries, researchers used iRepertoire HTBI primers and Arm-PCR of CDR3 regions. TCRdb reprocessed the multiplex PCR reads via MiXCR and lists one record per CDR3 protein. The data contain 530,000 or so distinct CDR3 sequences, approximately 16% of them singletons. As to time point: newly diagnosed GD, antithyroid drugs for less than 3 months. Making the TCR library involved RNA that had been extracted from PBMCs. This clonotype has only a few counts. The antigen is undetermined. The CDR3 loop spans 15 amino acids. The germline V gene encodes CDR1 SGHDT and CDR2 YYEEEE. Losses at the gene ends were 1 base for V and 5 bases for J; bases not matched to a gene: 6. These data were likewise used in another study, on T cells in Graves' hyperthyroidism and ophthalmopathy.

This sequence originates from a man younger than 35 with Graves disease. V usage is TRBV5-6 and J usage is TRBJ1-5; 7 bases map to TRBD1. The starting material was peripheral blood mononuclear cells (PBMCs), obtained at new diagnosis, from a patient treated with antithyroid drugs. CDR3 sequence reads: CASSLFDRDYQPQHF. CDR3 DNA sequence: TGTGCCAGCAGCTTGTTTGACAGGGACTATCAGCCCCAGCATTTT.